This TCR beta chain came from a study of OX40 agonist ivuxolimab in advanced cancers. Study-level background: The study treated patients with ivuxolimab, an agonistic anti-OX40 (CD134) antibody.

The CDR3 has 14 residues. V shed 2 bases and J 5 bases; nucleotides not matched to a gene: 5. Germline CDR1 and CDR2: MNHEY and SVGAGI. With regard to this clone: Additional DNA sequences in this sample encode the identical CDR3.

Assay used: immunoSEQ multiplex PCR; TCRdb lists only in-frame clones, some missing. Of some 64,000 clones listed, roughly 89% were seen once; the top ten hold roughly 5.1%. The genes are TRBV6-5 and TRBJ1-1; TRBD1 matches at 7 bases. The sample was CD4+ or CD8+ T cells sorted from blood, taken in a trial of the OX40 agonist ivuxolimab. The TCR comes from an adult with an advanced solid tumor such as melanoma, head and neck, liver or kidney cancer. The CDR3 sequence is CASSYEGARTEAFF. DNA for the CDR3: TGTGCCAGCAGTTACGAGGGGGCGCGGACTGAAGCTTTCTTT.